This TCR beta chain was identified in a study of blood T cells in healthy people across ages (dated by TCRdb to the mid-2010s). Regarding the complete study: In model experiments, template switching captured roughly one uniquely barcoded TCR beta cDNA molecule for every two T cells. The study measured age-related changes in TCR beta repertoire diversity using deep sequencing normalized with unique cDNA molecular identifiers. The donors were split into four age groups: young (average about 16 years), middle-aged (around 37), aged (approximately 60) and long-lived (approximately 80). To avoid experimental bias, donors of different ages were spread randomly across the sequencing lanes. For two donors (one aged 18 to 29 and one aged 80 or older), the study analyzed two additional independent replicas of 1 million unique cDNA reads from the same blood draw. Overall results and qualifications from the work: The long-lived group showed more naive CD4+ T cells, fewer expanded clones and increased TCR diversity than the aged group, suggesting age selection. Since profiling was done on bulk unsorted PBMCs, naive and antigen-experienced compartments could not be conclusively compared. Observed TCR beta diversity correlated strongly with the percentage of naive T cells measured by flow cytometry. The CMV infection status of donors was not known, potentially confounding age-related changes in expanded clonotypes. As age increased, observed TCR beta diversity per million T cells dropped in a roughly linear way, and a significant reduction was already evident by age 40. Estimates of total diversity from one million sequenced T cells were regarded as lower bounds and underestimates.

Taken from the germline V gene (reference sequence), the CDR1 and CDR2 loops are WNHNN and SYGVQD. The CDR3 contains 18 residues, cysteine and phenylalanine counted. The kept DNA is CDR3 alone, 54 bases in frame from the first base. Relative to germline, V is missing 5 bases and J is missing 4 bases, with 13 bases of the junction outside any gene match. For this clonotype: Which antigen it targets is not known. No clone much larger than this one lies a single base away; base qualities are absent.

To prepare the library, 5' RACE was applied. Sequencing instrument: Illumina HiSeq 2500. A second about 6 to 11 cycle PCR used a sample-barcoded 5' primer and a J-beta primer mix. Each TCR beta cDNA molecule received a unique molecular identifier from a template-switch 5' adaptor carrying 12 random nucleotides. At least 3 million CDR3-containing paired-end reads were obtained from each sample. First-strand cDNA was synthesized from all RNA with the Mint cDNA synthesis kit, primed by a TRBC-specific oligonucleotide. After uracil-DNA glycosylase treatment, a first 18-cycle PCR used universal primers M1SS and BC2_uni_R on all cDNA. The study's processing was this. For normalization, 1 million high-quality reads, each with a distinct molecular identifier, were randomly selected from each sample. Reads sharing molecular identifiers were discarded rather than binned into consensus sequences. CDR3 identification, clonotype clustering and error correction used MiTCR with a Q25 quality threshold and the strictest error-elimination algorithm. Lower-bound total TCR beta diversity was estimated with a nonparametric unseen species model using Euler transformation. TCRdb took the public reads, trimmed them with fastp at Q25, ran MiXCR for clone calling and kept in-frame beta chains. For every CDR3 protein sequence, its rows merge into one entry that carries the most common genes and DNA. The V and J calls, along with clone size, are taken from TCRdb and not from the paper's own processing. The sample data list 1.5 million to 2 million distinct CDR3 sequences, and roughly a third of these were observed just once. The top ten clonotypes cover about 11% of the sample.

The roughly 39 donors, aged roughly 6 to 95 years, were systemically healthy Caucasian individuals from Russia. Each donor gave about 11 milliliters of peripheral blood, drawn into EDTA-treated Vacutainer tubes. Ficoll-Paque density-gradient centrifugation was used to isolate PBMCs, with at least 6 million obtained per sample. Trizol reagent was used to extract total RNA from PBMCs, with at least 6 micrograms per sample. For every donor, flow cytometry on a PBMC aliquot measured the percentage of naive CD45RAhigh/CD27high T cells. Recombination joined TRBV10-1 with TRBJ2-2; 10 of the junction bases match TRBD2. Sequencing was performed on blood. The receptor comes from a young woman in good health. This receptor carries the CDR3 CASSPDDIAGGFTGELFF. The DNA reads as follows: TGCGCCAGCAGTCCAGACGATATAGCGGGAGGTTTCACCGGGGAGCTGTTTTTT.